This T cell receptor (beta chain) was obtained from a study of OX40 agonist ivuxolimab in advanced cancers. Study-wide background: Patients received ivuxolimab, an agonistic anti-OX40 (CD134) antibody.

On cycle 4 day 1 and cycle 7 day 1, as well as at baseline, blood was sampled. Points on this clone: Its antigen is still unknown.

The assay was immunoSEQ multiplex PCR, and TCRdb's table has in-frame clones only and misses some. This sample has approximately 91,000 clones, with about 89% found just once. J gave up 8 bases and V 8 bases, and 14 bases lay outside the gene matches. The CDR3 is 15 residues long. Germline CDR1 is MNHEY and CDR2 is SVGAGI. Notes on the study in general: Among patients with partial responses at 0.1-3.0 mg/kg, clonal expansion was among the lowest. There was clonal expansion of CD4+ and CD8+ blood T cells by week 6 at 0.1 to 3.0 mg/kg.

Sample: CD4+ or CD8+ T cells sorted from blood, taken in a trial of the OX40 agonist ivuxolimab. The clonotype was recovered from an adult with an advanced solid tumor such as melanoma, head and neck, liver or kidney cancer. This sequence joins TRBV6-5 and TRBJ2-4; 8 bases fit TRBD1. The DNA for the CDR3 is TGTGCCAGCCACTCCTCCGGGACAGGATGGTACATTCAGTACTTC. It yields the protein CASHSSGTGWYIQYF.